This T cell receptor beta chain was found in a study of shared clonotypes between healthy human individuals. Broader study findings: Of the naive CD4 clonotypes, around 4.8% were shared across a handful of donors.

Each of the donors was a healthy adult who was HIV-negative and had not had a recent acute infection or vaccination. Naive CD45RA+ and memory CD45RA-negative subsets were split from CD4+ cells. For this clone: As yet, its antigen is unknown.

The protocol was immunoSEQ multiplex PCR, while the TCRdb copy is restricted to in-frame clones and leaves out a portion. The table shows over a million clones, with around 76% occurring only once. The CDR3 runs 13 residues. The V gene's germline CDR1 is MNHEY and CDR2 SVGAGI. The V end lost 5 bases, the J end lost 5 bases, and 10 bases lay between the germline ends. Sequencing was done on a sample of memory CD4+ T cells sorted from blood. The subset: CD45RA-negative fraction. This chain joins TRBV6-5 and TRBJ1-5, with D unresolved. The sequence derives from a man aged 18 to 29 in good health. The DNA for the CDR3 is TGTGCCAGCAGTCCGTCGAGACATCAGCCCCAGCATTTT. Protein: CASSPSRHQPQHF.